Following are 17 T cell receptor beta chains from one sample sequenced in a study of long-term antiretroviral therapy in people with HIV. Version v3.0 of the immunoSEQ assay ran at survey level. Data came from immunoSEQ multiplex PCR; TCRdb stores just in-frame clones and leaves some out. The table records over 25,000 clones, roughly 80% of them present only once. The source was unsorted PBMCs, collected 1.1 years before starting antiretroviral therapy. All receptors derive from a woman aged 25-40 years with HIV.

The gene calls are TRBV7-3 and TRBJ2-3; 15 positions match TRBD2. This CDR3 comprises 16 residues. Trimming took 4 bases from V and 3 from J; bases not matched to a gene: 2. Germline values: CDR1 SGHTA, CDR2 FQGTGA. The CDR3 DNA sequence: TGTGCCAGCAGCTGGACTAGCGGGGGGGGTACAGATACGCAGTATTTT. Translating gives CASSWTSGGGTDTQYF.

This clone appeared once. The chain joins TRBV27 to TRBJ2-7; weak D call: TRBD1 (5 bases). Germline assignment: CDR1 MNHEY and CDR2 SMNVEV (reference sequence). V was clipped by 3 bases and J by 7 bases, with 7 bases between them. The CDR3 contains 11 residues. Here the CDR3 DNA reads TGTGCCAGCAGTTTTTCAGGGGAGCAGTACTTC. It is translated as CASSFSGEQYF.

The V and J genes are TRBV7-3 and TRBJ2-1; a possible D gene is TRBD1 (5 bases). This CDR3 is built from 12 residues. Looked up from germline, CDR1 is SGHTA and CDR2 is FQGTGA. The germline V and J ends were trimmed by 5 bases and 10 bases, with 12 bases remaining between them. The DNA for the CDR3 is TGTGCCAGCAGCGGATCAGGGTTGGAGCAGTTCTTC. This translates into CASSGSGLEQFF.

J is TRBJ2-5 and V is TRBV5-4; 8 bases map to TRBD2. Unmatched junction bases numbered 13, after V lost 4 bases and J lost 2 bases. Germline V lookup: CDR1 SGHNT, CDR2 YYREEE (reference sequence). This CDR3 is 17 amino acids long. In DNA form, the CDR3 reads TGTGCCAGCAGCATTTTAGATAGCGGGAATCCTCAAGAGACCCAGTACTTC. Translation gives CASSILDSGNPQETQYF.

This chain joins TRBV29-1 and TRBJ1-2; 7 positions agree with TRBD1. From germline, CDR1 is SQVTM and CDR2 ANQGSEA. This CDR3 has 14 residues. The trim removed 7 bases at V and 4 bases at J, leaving 12 bases unmatched. The CDR3 DNA follows: TGCAGCGCTCCGACAGGGAAGGACGTCTATGGCTACACCTTC. Protein: CSAPTGKDVYGYTF. Based on the CDR3 plus reference TRBV29-1 and TRBJ1-2, the full variable domain is SAVISQKPSRDICQRGTSLTIQCQVDSQVTMMFWYRQQPGQSLTLIATANQGSEATYESGFVIDKFPISRPNLTFSTLTVSNMSPEDSSIYLCSAPTGKDVYGYTFGSGTRLTVV.

The chain links TRBV19 to TRBJ2-2; D is unresolved. The CDR3 contains 14 residues. Germline V gene lookup returns CDR1 LNHDA and CDR2 SQIVND (reference sequence). Between the trimmed V and J ends, which lost 8 bases and 1 base, there was a span of 11 bases. DNA for the CDR3: TGTGCCAGTGGTCTATTGAGGAACACCGGGGAGCTGTTTTTT. Protein product: CASGLLRNTGELFF. The variable domain in full, completed from reference TRBV19 and TRBJ2-2, reads DGGITQSPKYLFRKEGQNVTLSCEQNLNHDAMYWYRQDPGQGLRLIYYSQIVNDFQKGDIAEGYSVSREKKESFPLTVTSAQKNPTAFYLCASGLLRNTGELFFGEGSRLTVL.

The chain recombines TRBV29-1 with TRBJ2-7; D is undetermined. CDR3 size: 13 residues. The germline V gene has CDR1 SQVTM and CDR2 ANQGSEA. Trimming pared 7 bases from V and 0 bases from J, leaving 13 bases between. In nucleotides, the CDR3 is TGCAGCGCAAGCGAGACCCTCTCCTACGAGCAGTACTTC. It codes for CSASETLSYEQYF.

V usage is TRBV14 and J usage is TRBJ1-4; D possibly corresponds to TRBD1 (6 bases). V lost 4 bases, J lost 10 bases, and 16 bases lay in between. The CDR3 totals 14 residues. Germline lookup yields CDR1 SGHDN and CDR2 FVKESK. The CDR3 protein is CASSLLTGTGKLFF. CDR3 DNA: TGTGCCAGCAGCCTCTTAACAGGGACGGGAAAACTGTTTTTT. Filled out from reference TRBV14 and TRBJ1-4, the complete variable domain reads EAGVTQFPSHSVIEKGQTVTLRCDPISGHDNLYWYRRVMGKEIKFLLHFVKESKQDESGMPNNRFLAERTGGTYSTLKVQPAELEDSGVYFCASSLLTGTGKLFFGSGTQLSVL.

This chain links TRBV7-3 with TRBJ2-1; D not certain. The CDR3 runs 14 residues. The V gene lost 7 bases and the J gene lost 0 bases, with 10 bases spanning the gap. Germline CDR1 and CDR2: SGHTA and FQGTGA. In DNA form, the CDR3 reads TGTGCCAGCACCGTACAGAGCTCCTACAATGAGCAGTTCTTC. Protein sequence: CASTVQSSYNEQFF.

In nucleotides, the CDR3 is TGTGCCAGCAGTTCCCAGGGAGGCTACAATGAGCAGTTCTTC. Encoded protein: CASSSQGGYNEQFF. The rearrangement links TRBV28 to TRBJ2-1; possibly TRBD2 for D (6 bases). The CDR3 covers 14 residues. V was clipped by 4 bases and J by 3 bases, with 10 bases between them. CDR1 MDHEN and CDR2 SYDVKM come from the germline V gene. The entire variable domain, with the rest obtained from reference TRBV28 and TRBJ2-1, is as follows: DVKVTQSSRYLVKRTGEKVFLECVQDMDHENMFWYRQDPGLGLRLIYFSYDVKMKEKGDIPEGYSVSREKKERFSLILESASTNQTSMYLCASSSQGGYNEQFFGPGTRLTVL.

The CDR3 region has the DNA TGTGCCTGGAGTGCCCCCGGGACAGGTAAAGAAGATACGCAGTATTTT. Translation: CAWSAPGTGKEDTQYF. The J gene is TRBJ2-3, the V gene TRBV30, with 8 positions matching TRBD1. CDR3 size: 16 residues. The germline V gene encodes CDR1 GTSNPN and CDR2 SVGIG (reference sequence). V shed 1 base, J shed 5 bases, and the junction held 11 bases outside the gene matches.

This chain links TRBV2 with TRBJ1-1; possible D gene TRBD1, 6 bases. Germline assignment: CDR1 SNHLY and CDR2 FYNNEI. V was shortened by 6 bases and J by 5 bases, with 13 bases between the two germline ends. The CDR3 length is 13 residues. The CDR3 coding sequence is TGTGCCAGCAGCGAACACACAGGGACTGAAGCTTTCTTT. Its translation: CASSEHTGTEAFF.

V is TRBV7-2 and J is TRBJ1-2; unclear D gene. In germline, CDR1 is SGHTA, CDR2 FQGNSA. Trimming cost V 1 base and J 8 bases, with 11 bases left between them. The CDR3 runs to 13 residues. The CDR3 loop reads CASSLGGVRGYTF. The DNA of the CDR3 is TGTGCCAGCAGCTTAGGTGGGGTTCGGGGCTACACCTTC.

The chain employs TRBV2 and TRBJ2-1; 8 bases match TRBD1. Unmatched junction bases numbered 15, after V lost 8 bases and J lost 6 bases. The germline CDR1 and CDR2 sequences are SNHLY and FYNNEI. The CDR3 has 16 amino acids. The CDR3 is CASDVLWGTGGNEQFF. In DNA form, the CDR3 reads TGTGCCAGCGATGTTCTCTGGGGGACAGGTGGCAATGAGCAGTTCTTC.

V and J are TRBV19 and TRBJ1-1, with a weak D call TRBD1 (6 bases). The V gene lost 6 bases and the J gene lost 5 bases, with 10 bases spanning the gap. The CDR3 is made up of 12 amino acids. Looked up from germline, CDR1 is LNHDA and CDR2 is SQIVND (reference sequence). The DNA of the CDR3 is TGTGCCAGTAGACGGGGGGCGACTGAAGCTTTCTTT. Its translation: CASRRGATEAFF.

V and J are TRBV18 and TRBJ2-3; 8 bases are a match to TRBD2. This CDR3 has 15 amino acids. Losses at the gene ends were 3 bases for V and 4 bases for J; bases not matched to a gene: 6. Germline lookup yields CDR1 KGHSH and CDR2 LQKENI. This CDR3 reads CASSPGGGSADTQYF. DNA of the CDR3: TGTGCCAGCTCACCCGGGGGGGGATCCGCAGATACGCAGTATTTT.

This rearrangement joins TRBV29-1 to TRBJ2-7; D remains unclear. The germline V and J ends were trimmed by 0 bases and 9 bases, with 9 bases remaining between them. The CDR3 covers 11 residues. Per the germline V gene, CDR1 is SQVTM and CDR2 is ANQGSEA. The CDR3 sequence is CSVEDPSTQYF. CDR3 coding DNA: TGCAGCGTTGAAGACCCCTCCACGCAGTACTTC.